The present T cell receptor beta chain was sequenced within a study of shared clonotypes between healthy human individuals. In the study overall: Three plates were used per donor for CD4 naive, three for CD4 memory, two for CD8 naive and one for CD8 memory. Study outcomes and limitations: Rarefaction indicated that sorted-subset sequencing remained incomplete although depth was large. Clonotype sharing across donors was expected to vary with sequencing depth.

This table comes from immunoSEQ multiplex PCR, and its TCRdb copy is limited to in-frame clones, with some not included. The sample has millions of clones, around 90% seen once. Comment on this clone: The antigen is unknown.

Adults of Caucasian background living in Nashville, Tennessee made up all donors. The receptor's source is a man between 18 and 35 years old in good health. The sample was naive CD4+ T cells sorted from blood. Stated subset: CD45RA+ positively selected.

CDR3 bases: TGTGCCAGCAGCACCTTCGAAGTGAACACCGGGGAGCTGTTTTTT. Translation gives CASSTFEVNTGELFF. The chain couples TRBV7-8 to TRBJ2-2; no firm D call. Trimming cost V 5 bases and J 1 base, with 11 bases left between them. Germline CDR1 reads SGHVS; CDR2 reads FQNEAQ. The CDR3 runs to 15 residues. The entire variable domain, with the rest obtained from reference TRBV7-8 and TRBJ2-2, is as follows: GAGVSQSPRYKVAKRGQDVALRCDPISGHVSLFWYQQALGQGPEFLTYFQNEAQLDKSGLPSDRFFAERPEGSVSTLKIQRTQQEDSAVYLCASSTFEVNTGELFFGEGSRLTVL.